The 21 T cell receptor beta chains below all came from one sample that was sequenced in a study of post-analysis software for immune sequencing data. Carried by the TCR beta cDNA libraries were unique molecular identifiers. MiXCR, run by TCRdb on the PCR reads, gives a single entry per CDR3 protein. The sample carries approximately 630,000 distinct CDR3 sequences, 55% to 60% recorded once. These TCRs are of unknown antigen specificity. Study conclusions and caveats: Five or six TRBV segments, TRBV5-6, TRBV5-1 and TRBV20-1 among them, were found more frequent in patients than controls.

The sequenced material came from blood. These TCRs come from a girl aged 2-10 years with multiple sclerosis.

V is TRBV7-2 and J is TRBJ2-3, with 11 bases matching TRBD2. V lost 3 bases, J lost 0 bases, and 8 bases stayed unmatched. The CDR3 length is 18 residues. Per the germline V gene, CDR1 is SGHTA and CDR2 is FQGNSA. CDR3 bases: TGTGCCAGCAGCTTCAGCGGTAGCGGGGGGGCCAGCACAGATACGCAGTATTTT. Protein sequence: CASSFSGSGGASTDTQYF.

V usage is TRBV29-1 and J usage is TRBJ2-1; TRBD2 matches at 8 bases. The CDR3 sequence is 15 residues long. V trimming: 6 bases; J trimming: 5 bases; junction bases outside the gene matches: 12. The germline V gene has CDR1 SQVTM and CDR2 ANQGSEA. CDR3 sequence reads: CSVQTPGTRHNEQFF. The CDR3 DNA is TGCAGCGTCCAGACCCCCGGGACTAGGCACAATGAGCAGTTCTTC.

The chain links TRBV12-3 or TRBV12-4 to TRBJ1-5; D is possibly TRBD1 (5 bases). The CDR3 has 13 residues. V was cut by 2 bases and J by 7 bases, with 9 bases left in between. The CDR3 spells CASSLQGVQPQHF. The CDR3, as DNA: TGTGCCAGCAGTTTACAGGGAGTACAGCCCCAGCATTTT.

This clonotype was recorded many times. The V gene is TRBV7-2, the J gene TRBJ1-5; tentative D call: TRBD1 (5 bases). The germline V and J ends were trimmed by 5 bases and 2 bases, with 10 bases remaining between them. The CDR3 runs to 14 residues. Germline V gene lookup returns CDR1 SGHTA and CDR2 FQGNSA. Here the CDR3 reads CASSPSGGNQPQHF. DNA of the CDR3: TGTGCCAGCAGCCCCTCGGGGGGCAATCAGCCCCAGCATTTT. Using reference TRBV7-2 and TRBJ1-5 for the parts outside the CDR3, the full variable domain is GAGVSQSPSNKVTEKGKDVELRCDPISGHTALYWYRQSLGQGLEFLIYFQGNSAPDKSGLPSDRFSAERTGGSVSTLTIQRTQQEDSAVYLCASSPSGGNQPQHFGDGTRLSIL.

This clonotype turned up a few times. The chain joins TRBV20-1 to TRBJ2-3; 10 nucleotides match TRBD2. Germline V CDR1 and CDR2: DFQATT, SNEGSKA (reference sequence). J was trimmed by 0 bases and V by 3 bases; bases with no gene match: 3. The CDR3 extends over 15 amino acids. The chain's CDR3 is CSARIAGGSTDTQYF. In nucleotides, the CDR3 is TGCAGTGCTAGGATAGCGGGAGGAAGCACAGATACGCAGTATTTT.

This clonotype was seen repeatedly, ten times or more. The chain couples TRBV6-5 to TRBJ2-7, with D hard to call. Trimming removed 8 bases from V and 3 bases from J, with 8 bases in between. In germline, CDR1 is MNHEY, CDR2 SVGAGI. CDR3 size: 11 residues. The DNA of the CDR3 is TGTGCCAGCTCTGACAACTACGAGCAGTACTTC. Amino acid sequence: CASSDNYEQYF.

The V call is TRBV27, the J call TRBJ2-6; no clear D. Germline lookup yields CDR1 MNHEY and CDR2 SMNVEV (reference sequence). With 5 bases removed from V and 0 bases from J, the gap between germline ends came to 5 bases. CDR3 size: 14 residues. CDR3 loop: CASSPNSGANVLTF. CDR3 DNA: TGTGCCAGCAGTCCAAACTCTGGGGCCAACGTCCTGACTTTC.

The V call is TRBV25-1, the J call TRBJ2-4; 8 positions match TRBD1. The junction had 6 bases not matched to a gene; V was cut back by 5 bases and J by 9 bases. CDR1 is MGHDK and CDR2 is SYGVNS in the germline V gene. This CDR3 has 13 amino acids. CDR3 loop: CASSRTGTGIQYF. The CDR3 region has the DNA TGTGCCAGCAGTCGGACAGGGACGGGCATTCAGTACTTC.

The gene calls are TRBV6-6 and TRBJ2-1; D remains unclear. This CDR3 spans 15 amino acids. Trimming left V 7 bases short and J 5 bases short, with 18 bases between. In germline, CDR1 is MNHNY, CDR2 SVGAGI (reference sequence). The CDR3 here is CASNSLGPRDNEQFF. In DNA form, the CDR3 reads TGTGCCAGCAACAGCCTAGGTCCTAGGGACAATGAGCAGTTCTTC.

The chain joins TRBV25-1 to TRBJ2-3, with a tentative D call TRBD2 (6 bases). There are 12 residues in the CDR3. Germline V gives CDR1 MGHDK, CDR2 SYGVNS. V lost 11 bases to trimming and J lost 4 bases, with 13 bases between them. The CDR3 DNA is TGTGCCGCCGGGGGTTCAGCAGATACGCAGTATTTT. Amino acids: CAAGGSADTQYF.

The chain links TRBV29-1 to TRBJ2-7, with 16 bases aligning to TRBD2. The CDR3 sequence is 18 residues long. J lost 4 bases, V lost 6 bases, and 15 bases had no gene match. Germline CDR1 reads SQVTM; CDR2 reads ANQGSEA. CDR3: CSVAPGTSGRAEGYEQYF. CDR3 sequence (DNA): TGCAGCGTCGCACCCGGGACTAGCGGGAGGGCCGAGGGTTACGAGCAGTACTTC.

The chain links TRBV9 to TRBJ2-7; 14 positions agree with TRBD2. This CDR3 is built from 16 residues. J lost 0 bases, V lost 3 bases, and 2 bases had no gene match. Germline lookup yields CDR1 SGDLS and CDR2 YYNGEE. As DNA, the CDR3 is TGTGCCAGCAGCGCCGGGACTAGCGGGAGCTCCTACGAGCAGTACTTC. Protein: CASSAGTSGSSYEQYF.

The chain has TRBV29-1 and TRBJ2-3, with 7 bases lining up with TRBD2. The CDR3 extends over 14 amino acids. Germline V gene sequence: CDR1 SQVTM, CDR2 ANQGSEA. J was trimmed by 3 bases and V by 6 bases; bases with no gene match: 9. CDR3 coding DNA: TGCAGCGTGGAACGATCCGGGAGGACAGATACGCAGTATTTT. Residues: CSVERSGRTDTQYF.

The CDR3 region has the DNA TGTGCCAGCAGCTTACCGGGGGACACAGATACGCAGTATTTT. Translated, it gives CASSLPGDTDTQYF. The chain links TRBV7-2 to TRBJ2-3; the D gene is possibly TRBD2 (6 bases). Trimming took 2 bases from V and 2 from J, leaving 8 bases between them. CDR3 length: 14 amino acids. The V gene's germline CDR1 is SGHTA and CDR2 FQGNSA.

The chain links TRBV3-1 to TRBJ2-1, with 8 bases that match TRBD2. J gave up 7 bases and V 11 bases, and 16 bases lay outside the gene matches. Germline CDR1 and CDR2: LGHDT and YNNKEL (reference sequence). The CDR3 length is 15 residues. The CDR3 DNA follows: TGTGCCTCCTCAAGGGGCAGCGGGAGTAGGAATGAGCAGTTCTTC. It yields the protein CASSRGSGSRNEQFF.

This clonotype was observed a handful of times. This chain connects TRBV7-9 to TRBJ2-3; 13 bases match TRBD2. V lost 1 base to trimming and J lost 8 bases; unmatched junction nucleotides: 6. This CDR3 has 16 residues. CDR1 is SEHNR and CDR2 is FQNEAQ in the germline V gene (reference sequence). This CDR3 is CASSLVVWTSGGTQYF. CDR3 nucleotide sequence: TGTGCCAGCAGCTTAGTCGTCTGGACTAGCGGGGGTACGCAGTATTTT. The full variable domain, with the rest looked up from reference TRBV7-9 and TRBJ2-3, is DTGVSQNPRHKITKRGQNVTFRCDPISEHNRLYWYRQTLGQGPEFLTYFQNEAQLEKSRLLSDRFSAERPKGSFSTLEIQRTEQGDSAMYLCASSLVVWTSGGTQYFGPGTRLTVL.

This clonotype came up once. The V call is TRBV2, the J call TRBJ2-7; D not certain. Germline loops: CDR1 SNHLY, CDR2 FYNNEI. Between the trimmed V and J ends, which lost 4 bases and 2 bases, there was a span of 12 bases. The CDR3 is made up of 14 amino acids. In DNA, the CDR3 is TGTGCCAGCAGTGGAGTCCGTAGGACCTACGAGCAGTACTTC. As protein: CASSGVRRTYEQYF. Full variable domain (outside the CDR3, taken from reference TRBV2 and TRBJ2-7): EPEVTQTPSHQVTQMGQEVILRCVPISNHLYFYWYRQILGQKVEFLVSFYNNEISEKSEIFDDQFSVERPDGSNFTLKIRSTKLEDSAMYFCASSGVRRTYEQYFGPGTRLTVT.

The chain's CDR3 is CASSLHLAGGGEQFF. The CDR3 nucleotides read TGTGCCAGCAGTCTACACCTAGCGGGAGGGGGTGAGCAGTTCTTC. The J gene is TRBJ2-1, the V gene TRBV12-3 or TRBV12-4; 12 positions agree with TRBD2. The CDR3 is made up of 15 amino acids. V shed 5 bases, J shed 9 bases, and the junction held 8 bases outside the gene matches.

CDR3 amino acids: CSASNQEPQHF. CDR3 nucleotide sequence: TGCAGTGCTAGTAACCAGGAACCCCAGCATTTT. J is TRBJ1-5 and V is TRBV20-1, with D hard to call. Trimming took off 3 bases at V and 10 bases at J, with 10 bases between the two ends. CDR1 is DFQATT, CDR2 SNEGSKA, per germline (reference sequence). CDR3 length equals 11 residues.

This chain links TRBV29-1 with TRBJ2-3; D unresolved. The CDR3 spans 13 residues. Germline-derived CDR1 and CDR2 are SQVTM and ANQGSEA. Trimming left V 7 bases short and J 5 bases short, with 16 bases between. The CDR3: CSGFRFGGDTQYF. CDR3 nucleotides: TGCAGCGGCTTTCGGTTTGGTGGAGATACGCAGTATTTT.

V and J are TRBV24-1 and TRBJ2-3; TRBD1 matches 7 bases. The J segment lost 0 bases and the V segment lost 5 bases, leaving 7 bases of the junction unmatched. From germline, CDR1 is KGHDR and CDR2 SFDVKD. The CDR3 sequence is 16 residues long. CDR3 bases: TGTGCCACCAGTGTCAGGACAGGCGGGAGCACAGATACGCAGTATTTT. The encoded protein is CATSVRTGGSTDTQYF.